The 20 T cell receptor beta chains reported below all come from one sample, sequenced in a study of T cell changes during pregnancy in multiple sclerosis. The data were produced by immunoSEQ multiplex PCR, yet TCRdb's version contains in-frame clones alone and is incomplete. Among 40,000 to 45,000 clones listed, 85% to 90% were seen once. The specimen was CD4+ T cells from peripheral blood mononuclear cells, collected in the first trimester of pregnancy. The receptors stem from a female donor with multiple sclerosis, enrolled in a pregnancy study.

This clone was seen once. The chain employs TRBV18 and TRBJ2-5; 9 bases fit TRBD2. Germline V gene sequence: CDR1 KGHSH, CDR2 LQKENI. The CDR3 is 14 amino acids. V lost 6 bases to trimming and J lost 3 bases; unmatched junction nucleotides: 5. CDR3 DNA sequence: TGTGCCAGCTCCTGGCGGGAGGGGGAAGAGACCCAGTACTTC. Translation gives CASSWREGEETQYF. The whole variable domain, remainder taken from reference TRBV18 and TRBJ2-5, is NAGVMQNPRHLVRRRGQEARLRCSPMKGHSHVYWYRQLPEEGLKFMVYLQKENIIDESGMPKERFSAEFPKEGPSILRIQQVVRGDSAAYFCASSWREGEETQYFGPGTRLLVL.

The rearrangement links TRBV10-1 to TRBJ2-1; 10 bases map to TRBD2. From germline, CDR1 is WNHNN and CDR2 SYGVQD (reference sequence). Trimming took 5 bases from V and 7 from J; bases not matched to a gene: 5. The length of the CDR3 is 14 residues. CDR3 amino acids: CASSSSGRVNEQFF. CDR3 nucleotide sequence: TGCGCCAGCAGTTCCAGCGGGAGGGTAAATGAGCAGTTCTTC.

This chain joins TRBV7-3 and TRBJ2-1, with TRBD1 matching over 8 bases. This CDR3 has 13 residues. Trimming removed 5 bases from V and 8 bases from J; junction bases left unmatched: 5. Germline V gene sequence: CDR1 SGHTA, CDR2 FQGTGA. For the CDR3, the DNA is TGTGCCAGCAGCCGGACAGGGCTCGATGAGCAGTTCTTC. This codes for CASSRTGLDEQFF.

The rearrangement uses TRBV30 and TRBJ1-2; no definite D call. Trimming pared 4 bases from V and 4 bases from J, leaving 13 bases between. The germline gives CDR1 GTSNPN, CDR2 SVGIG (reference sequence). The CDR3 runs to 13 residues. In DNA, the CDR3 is TGTGCCTGGAACCCCGGAGAACCCTATGGCTACACCTTC. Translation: CAWNPGEPYGYTF.

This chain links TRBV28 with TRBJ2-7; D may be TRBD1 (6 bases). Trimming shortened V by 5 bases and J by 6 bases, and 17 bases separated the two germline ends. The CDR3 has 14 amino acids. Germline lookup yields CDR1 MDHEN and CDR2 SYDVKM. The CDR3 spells CASSPTKGQTEQYF. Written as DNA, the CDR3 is TGTGCCAGCAGTCCGACGAAGGGACAAACCGAGCAGTACTTC.

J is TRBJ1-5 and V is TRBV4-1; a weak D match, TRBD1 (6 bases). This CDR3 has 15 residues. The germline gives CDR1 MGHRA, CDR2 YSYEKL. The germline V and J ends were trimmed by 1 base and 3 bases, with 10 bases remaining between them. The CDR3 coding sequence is TGCGCCAGCAGCCAAGTTCCAGGGGACAATCAGCCCCAGCATTTT. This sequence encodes CASSQVPGDNQPQHF.

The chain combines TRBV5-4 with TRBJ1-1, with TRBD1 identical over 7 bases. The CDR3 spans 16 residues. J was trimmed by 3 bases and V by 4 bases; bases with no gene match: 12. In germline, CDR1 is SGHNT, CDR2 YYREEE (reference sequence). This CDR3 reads CASSPANRGRDTEAFF. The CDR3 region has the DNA TGTGCCAGCAGCCCGGCTAACAGGGGTAGGGACACTGAAGCTTTCTTT.

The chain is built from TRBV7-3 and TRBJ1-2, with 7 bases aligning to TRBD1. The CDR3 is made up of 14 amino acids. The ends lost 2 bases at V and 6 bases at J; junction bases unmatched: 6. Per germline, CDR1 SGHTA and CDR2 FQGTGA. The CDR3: CASSLVGQRDGYTF. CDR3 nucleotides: TGTGCCAGCAGCTTAGTGGGACAGAGGGATGGCTACACCTTC.

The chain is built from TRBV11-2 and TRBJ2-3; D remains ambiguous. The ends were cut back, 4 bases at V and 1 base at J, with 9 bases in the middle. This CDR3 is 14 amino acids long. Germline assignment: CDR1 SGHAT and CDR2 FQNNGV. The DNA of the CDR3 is TGTGCCAGCAGCTCGACATGGGGCACAGATACGCAGTATTTT. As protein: CASSSTWGTDTQYF.

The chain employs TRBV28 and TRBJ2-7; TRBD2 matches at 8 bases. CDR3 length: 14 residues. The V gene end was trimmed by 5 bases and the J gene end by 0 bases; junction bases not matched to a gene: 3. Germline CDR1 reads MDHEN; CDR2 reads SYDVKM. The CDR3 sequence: CASSLAGNSYEQYF. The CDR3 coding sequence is TGTGCCAGCAGTCTAGCGGGTAACTCCTACGAGCAGTACTTC.

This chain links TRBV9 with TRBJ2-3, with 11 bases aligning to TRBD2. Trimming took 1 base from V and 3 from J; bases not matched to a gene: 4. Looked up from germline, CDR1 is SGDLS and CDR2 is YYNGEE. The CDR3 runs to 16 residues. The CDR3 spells CASSVSRLAGTDTQYF. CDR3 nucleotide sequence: TGTGCCAGCAGCGTATCAAGACTAGCGGGGACAGATACGCAGTATTTT.

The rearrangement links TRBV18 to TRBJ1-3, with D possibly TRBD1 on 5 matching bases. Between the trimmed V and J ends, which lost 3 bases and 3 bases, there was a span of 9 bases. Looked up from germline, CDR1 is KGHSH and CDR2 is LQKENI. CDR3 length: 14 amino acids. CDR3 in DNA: TGTGCCAGCTCACCCGCGGGGGGTGGAAACACCATATATTTT. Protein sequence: CASSPAGGGNTIYF. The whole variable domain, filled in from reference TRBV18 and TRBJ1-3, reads NAGVMQNPRHLVRRRGQEARLRCSPMKGHSHVYWYRQLPEEGLKFMVYLQKENIIDESGMPKERFSAEFPKEGPSILRIQQVVRGDSAAYFCASSPAGGGNTIYFGEGSWLTVV.

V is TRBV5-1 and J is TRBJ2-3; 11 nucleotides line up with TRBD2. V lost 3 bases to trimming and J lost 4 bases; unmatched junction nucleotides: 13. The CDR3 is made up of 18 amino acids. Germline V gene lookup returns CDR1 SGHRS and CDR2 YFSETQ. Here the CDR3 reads CASSSRGSGRAPSDTQYF. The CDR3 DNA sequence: TGCGCCAGCAGCTCCCGGGGTAGCGGGAGGGCCCCCTCAGATACGCAGTATTTT.

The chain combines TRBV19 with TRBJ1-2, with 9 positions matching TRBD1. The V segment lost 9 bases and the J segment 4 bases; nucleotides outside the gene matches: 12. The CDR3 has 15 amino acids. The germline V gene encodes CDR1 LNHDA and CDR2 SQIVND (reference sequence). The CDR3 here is CASRLTGTGTYGYTF. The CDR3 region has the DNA TGTGCCAGCCGCCTCACCGGGACAGGGACCTATGGCTACACCTTC.

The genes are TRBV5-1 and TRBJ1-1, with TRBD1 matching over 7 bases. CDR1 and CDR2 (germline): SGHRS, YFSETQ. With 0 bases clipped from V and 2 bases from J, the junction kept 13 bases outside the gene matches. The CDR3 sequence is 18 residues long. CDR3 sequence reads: CASSLGGTVGGVNTEAFF. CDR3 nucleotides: TGCGCCAGCAGCTTGGGGGGGACAGTTGGTGGGGTAAACACTGAAGCTTTCTTT.

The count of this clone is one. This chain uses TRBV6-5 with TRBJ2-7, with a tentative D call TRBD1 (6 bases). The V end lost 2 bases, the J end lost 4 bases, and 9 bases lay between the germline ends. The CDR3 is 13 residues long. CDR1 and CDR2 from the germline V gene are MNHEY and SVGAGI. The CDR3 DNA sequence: TGTGCCAGCAGTTACGGGACACAGTACGAGCAGTACTTC. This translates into CASSYGTQYEQYF.

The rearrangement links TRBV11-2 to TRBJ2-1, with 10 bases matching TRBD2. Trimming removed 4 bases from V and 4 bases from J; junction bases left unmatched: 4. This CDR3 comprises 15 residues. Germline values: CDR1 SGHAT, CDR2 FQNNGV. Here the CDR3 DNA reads TGTGCCAGCAGCTCTCAGCGGGGGGGGTACAATGAGCAGTTCTTC. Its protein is CASSSQRGGYNEQFF.

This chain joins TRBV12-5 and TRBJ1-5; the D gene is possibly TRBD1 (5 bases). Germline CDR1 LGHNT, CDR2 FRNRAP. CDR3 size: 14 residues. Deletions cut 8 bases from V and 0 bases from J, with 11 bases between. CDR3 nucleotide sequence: TGTGCTAGTACAACAGGAGATAGCAATCAGCCCCAGCATTTT. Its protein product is CASTTGDSNQPQHF.

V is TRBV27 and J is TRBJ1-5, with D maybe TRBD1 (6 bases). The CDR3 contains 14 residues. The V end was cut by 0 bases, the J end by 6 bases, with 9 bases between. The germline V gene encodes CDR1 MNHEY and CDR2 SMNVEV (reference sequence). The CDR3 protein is CASSLSGTSQPQHF. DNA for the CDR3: TGTGCCAGCAGTTTATCCGGGACAAGTCAGCCCCAGCATTTT.

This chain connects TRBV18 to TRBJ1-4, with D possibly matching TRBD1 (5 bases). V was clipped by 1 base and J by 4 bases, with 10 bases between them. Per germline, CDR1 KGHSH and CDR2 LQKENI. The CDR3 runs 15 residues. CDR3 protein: CASSPLRAINEKLFF. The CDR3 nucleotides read TGTGCCAGCTCACCACTCAGGGCCATTAATGAAAAACTGTTTTTT.